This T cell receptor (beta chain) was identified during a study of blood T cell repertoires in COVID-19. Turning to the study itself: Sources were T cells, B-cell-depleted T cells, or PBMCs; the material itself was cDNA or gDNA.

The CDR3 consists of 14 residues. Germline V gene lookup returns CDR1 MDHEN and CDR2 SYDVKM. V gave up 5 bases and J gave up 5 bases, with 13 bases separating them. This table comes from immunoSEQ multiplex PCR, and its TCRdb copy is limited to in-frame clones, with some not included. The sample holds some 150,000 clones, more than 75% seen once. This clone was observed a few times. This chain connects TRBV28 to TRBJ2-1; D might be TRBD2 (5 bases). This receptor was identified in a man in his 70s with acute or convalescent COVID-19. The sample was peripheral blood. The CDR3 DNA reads TGTGCCAGCAGTCCCCGACCGGGAAACAATGAGCAGTTCTTC. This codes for CASSPRPGNNEQFF.